The clone carrying this TCR beta chain was seen more than once but under ten times. The antigen is unknown. This sample stems from a study of T-cell memory formation after mild COVID-19. Study overall: There were largely donor-specific TCR clusters. Study-wide results and caveats: Clones that contracted from day 15 to 85 were balanced CD4/CD8, while later expanders leaned CD4+. Prior to infection, memory already included some responding clones, suggesting cross-reactive memory joined.

This CDR3 is built from 15 residues. Germline CDR1 LGHNA, CDR2 YSLEER. V was clipped by 0 bases and J by 7 bases, with 13 bases between them. TCRdb processed the 5' RACE reads anew with MiXCR; each CDR3 protein has one entry. The table has fewer than 95,000 distinct CDR3 sequences, over 13% seen once. Source material: PBMCs or a T cell subset sorted from them (not recorded which). The V gene is TRBV4-3, the J gene TRBJ1-5, with TRBD1 as a possible D gene (6 bases). The sequence was obtained from a man aged 18 to 30 who had mild COVID-19 (a few samples of this study predate the infection). Cell type and time point are not known. The CDR3 loop is CASSQDRGDRQPQHF. The DNA of the CDR3 is TGCGCCAGCAGCCAAGATAGGGGGGATCGCCAGCCCCAGCATTTT.